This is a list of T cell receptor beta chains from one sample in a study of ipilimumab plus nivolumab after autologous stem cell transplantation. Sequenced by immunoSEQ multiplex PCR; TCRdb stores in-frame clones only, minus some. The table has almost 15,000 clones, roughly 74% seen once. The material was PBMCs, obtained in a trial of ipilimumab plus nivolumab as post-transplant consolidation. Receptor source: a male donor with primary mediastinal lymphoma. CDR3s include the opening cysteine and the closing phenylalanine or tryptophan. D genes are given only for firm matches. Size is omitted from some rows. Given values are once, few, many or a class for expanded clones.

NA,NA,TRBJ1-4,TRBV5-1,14,TGCGCCAGCAGCTTTGAGTTCTTCGCTGAAAAACTGTTTTTT,CASSFEFFAEKLFF
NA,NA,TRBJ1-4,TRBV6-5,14,TGTGCCAGCAGTTTCGGGGCCTCGTATGGGAAACTGTTTTTT,CASSFGASYGKLFF
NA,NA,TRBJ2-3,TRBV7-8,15,TGTGCCAGCAGGGTCCTAGCCGGCAAATGGGATACGCAGTATTTT,CASRVLAGKWDTQYF
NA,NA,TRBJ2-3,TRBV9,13,TGTGCCAGCAGCGTCCGGATTGCAGATACGCAGTATTTT,CASSVRIADTQYF
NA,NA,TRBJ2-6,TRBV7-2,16,TGTGCCAGCAGCTTACAATCTAATTCTGGGGCCAACGTCCTGACTTTC,CASSLQSNSGANVLTF
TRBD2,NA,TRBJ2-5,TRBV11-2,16,TGTGCCAGCAGCTTAGGACTCCGCGGGAGGGCTGAGACCCAGTACTTC,CASSLGLRGRAETQYF
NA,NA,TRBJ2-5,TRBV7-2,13,TGTGCCAGCAGCCCAGCGAGCGGAGAGACCCAGTACTTC,CASSPASGETQYF
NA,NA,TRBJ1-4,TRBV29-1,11,TGCAGCGTTCCGGGCGGTGAAAAACTGTTTTTT,CSVPGGEKLFF
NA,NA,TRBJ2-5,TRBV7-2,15,TGTGCCAGCAGCCGGGGGCCCGGCAGTACAGAGACCCAGTACTTC,CASSRGPGSTETQYF
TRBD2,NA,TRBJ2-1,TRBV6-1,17,TGTGCCAGCAGTAAAGGGAGTGCCGGGAGGGCCTACAATGAGCAGTTCTTC,CASSKGSAGRAYNEQFF
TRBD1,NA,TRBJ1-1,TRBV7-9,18,TGTGCCAGCAGCTTAGGTCTGGGACAGGGGGCAAGGAACACTGAAGCTTTCTTT,CASSLGLGQGARNTEAFF
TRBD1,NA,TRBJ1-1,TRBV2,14,TGTGCCAGCAGTGTTTCAGGGGGAAGGACTGAAGCTTTCTTT,CASSVSGGRTEAFF
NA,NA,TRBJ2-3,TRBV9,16,TGTGCCAGCAGCGTAGGTGTGACTAGGAGCACAGATACGCAGTATTTT,CASSVGVTRSTDTQYF
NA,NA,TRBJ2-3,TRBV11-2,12,TGTGCCAGCAGCCCACGTGGAGATACGCAGTATTTT,CASSPRGDTQYF
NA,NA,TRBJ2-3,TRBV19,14,TGTGCCAGTAGATGGCGGTTAAGCACAGATACGCAGTATTTT,CASRWRLSTDTQYF
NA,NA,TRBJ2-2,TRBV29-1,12,TGCAGCGGGCGGGCCGGAACCGGGGAGCTGTTTTTT,CSGRAGTGELFF
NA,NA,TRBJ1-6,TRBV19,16,TGTGCCAGTAGTATAGTTGGGGGCCCGCGTAATTCACCCCTCCACTTT,CASSIVGGPRNSPLHF
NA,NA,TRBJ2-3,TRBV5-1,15,TGCGCCAGCAGCTTGGCCGGACAGCGCACAGATACGCAGTATTTT,CASSLAGQRTDTQYF
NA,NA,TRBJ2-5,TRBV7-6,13,TGTGCCAGCAGCCCCCTCTTGCCCCAACCCCCGTACTTC,CASSPLLPQPPYF
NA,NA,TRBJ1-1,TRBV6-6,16,TGTGCCAGCAGCACAAGAAGGGGGTCTATGAACACTGAAGCTTTCTTT,CASSTRRGSMNTEAFF
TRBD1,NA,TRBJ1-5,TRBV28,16,TGTGCCAGCAGTTTAGCGAGGGGGCTCAGCAATCAGCCCCAGCATTTT,CASSLARGLSNQPQHF
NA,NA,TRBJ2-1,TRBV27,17,TGTGCCAGCAGTTTACCTCCGGTGAACAGGGCCTACAATGAGCAGTTCTTC,CASSLPPVNRAYNEQFF
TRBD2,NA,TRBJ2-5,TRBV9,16,TGTGCCAGCAGCGTACAGGGTAGCGGGGTGCAAGAGACCCAGTACTTC,CASSVQGSGVQETQYF
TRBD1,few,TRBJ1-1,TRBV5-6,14,TGTGCCAGCAGCATCCCGACAGGGTTCGGTGAAGCTTTCTTT,CASSIPTGFGEAFF
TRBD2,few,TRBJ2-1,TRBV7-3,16,TGTGCCAGCAGCCCGCGGACTAGCGGGAGAGTTGATGAGCAGTTCTTC,CASSPRTSGRVDEQFF
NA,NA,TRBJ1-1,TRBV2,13,TGTGCCAGCAGTGTATACAGGGACACTGAAGCTTTCTTT,CASSVYRDTEAFF
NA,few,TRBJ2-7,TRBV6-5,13,TGTGCCATCCTCGACGGGAGCTCCTACGAGCAGTACTTC,CAILDGSSYEQYF
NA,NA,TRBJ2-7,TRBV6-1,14,TGTGCCAGCAGCGGCCTCTCTAGCTCCTACGAGCAGTACTTC,CASSGLSSSYEQYF
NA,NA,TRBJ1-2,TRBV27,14,TGTGCCAGCAGGCCCCCAGACCTGCTCTATGGCTACACCTTC,CASRPPDLLYGYTF